This entry is about one T cell receptor beta chain. Using immunoSEQ multiplex PCR, the repertoire was profiled, and TCRdb retains in-frame clones only, with some absent. The sample records 75,000 to 95,000 clones, around 80% being singletons. These data belong to a study of T cells in localized non-small cell lung cancer. The CDR3 is 12 amino acids. V trimming: 6 bases; J trimming: 16 bases; junction bases outside the gene matches: 11. The germline gives CDR1 SEHNR, CDR2 FQNEAQ (reference sequence). The sample in question was PBMCs, obtained before any cancer treatment. This clonotype was obtained from a man aged 35 to 69 with stage II squamous cell lung carcinoma. This chain links TRBV7-9 with TRBJ1-3, with 8 bases aligning to TRBD1. CDR3 DNA: TGTGCCAGCAGTTCTCGGGACAGGTCACCGTATTTT. Its protein is CASSSRDRSPYF.